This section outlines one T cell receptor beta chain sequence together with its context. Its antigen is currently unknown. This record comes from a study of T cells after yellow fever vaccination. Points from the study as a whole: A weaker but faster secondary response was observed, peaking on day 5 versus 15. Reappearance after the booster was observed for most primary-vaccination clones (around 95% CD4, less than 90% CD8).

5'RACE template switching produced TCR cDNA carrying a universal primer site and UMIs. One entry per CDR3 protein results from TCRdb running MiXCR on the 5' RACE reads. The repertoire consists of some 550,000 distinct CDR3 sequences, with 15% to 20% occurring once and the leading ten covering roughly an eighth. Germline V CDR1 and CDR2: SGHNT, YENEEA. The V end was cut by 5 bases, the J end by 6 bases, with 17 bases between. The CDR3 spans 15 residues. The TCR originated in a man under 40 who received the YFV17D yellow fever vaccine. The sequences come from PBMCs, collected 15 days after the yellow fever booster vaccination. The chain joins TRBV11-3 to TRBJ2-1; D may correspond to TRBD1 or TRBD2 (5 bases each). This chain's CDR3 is CASSPGPLASNEQFF. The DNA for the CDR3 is TGTGCCAGCAGCCCGGGACCCCTTGCGTCCAATGAGCAGTTCTTC.